This T cell receptor (beta chain) was observed in a study of T cells in Graves' hyperthyroidism and ophthalmopathy. In patients aged 18 to 65, hyperthyroidism was newly diagnosed, with duration under 2 months. The CDR3 covers 16 residues. J gave up 1 base and V 7 bases, and 13 bases lay outside the gene matches. Looked up from germline, CDR1 is MNHEY and CDR2 is SVGAGI. RNA transcripts gave rise to amplified TCR beta CDR3 regions. TCR CDR3 underwent first-round RT-PCR with the HTBI primer set. Each CDR3 protein is one row after TCRdb ran MiXCR on the multiplex PCR reads. Here the sample spans approximately 420,000 distinct CDR3 sequences, 15% being singletons. This clonotype was detected only a few times.

The TCR originated in a woman in her 30s with Graves' hyperthyroidism. V and J are TRBV6-5 and TRBJ2-7; 7 nucleotides align to TRBD2. The specimen was blood. Written as DNA, the CDR3 is TGTGCCAGCAATTTATCGTACGGGAGGAATTCCTACGAGCAGTACTTC. This sequence encodes CASNLSYGRNSYEQYF.